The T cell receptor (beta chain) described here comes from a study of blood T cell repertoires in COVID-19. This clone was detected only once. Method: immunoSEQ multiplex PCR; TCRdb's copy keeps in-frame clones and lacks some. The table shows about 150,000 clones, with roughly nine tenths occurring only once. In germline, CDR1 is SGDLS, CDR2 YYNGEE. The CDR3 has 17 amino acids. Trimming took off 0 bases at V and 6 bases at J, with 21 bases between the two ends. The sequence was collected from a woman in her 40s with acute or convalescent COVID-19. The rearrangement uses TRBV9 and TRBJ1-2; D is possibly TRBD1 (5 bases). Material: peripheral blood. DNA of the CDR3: TGTGCCAGCAGCGTAGGGGTGACAGAAAAACGATTAAATGGCTACACCTTC. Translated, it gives CASSVGVTEKRLNGYTF.